Sequencing of this T cell receptor (beta chain) was carried out in a study of CD8 T cells in ankylosing spondylitis. TCRdb itself ran the 5' RACE reads through MiXCR, one entry per CDR3 protein. This table holds 130,000 or so distinct CDR3 sequences, over 6.5% found once. Many counts were recorded for this clonotype. The antigen is unknown. Study conclusions and caveats: Reportedly, significant enrichment of disease-linked clones occurred in matched ankylosing spondylitis synovial fluid.

The material sequenced was blood, either unsorted or a sorted T cell fraction (not recorded which). The sequence was obtained from a male donor with ankylosing spondylitis or in good health (not recorded which).

This CDR3 reads CASSLLQGANTEAFF. The CDR3 DNA is TGCGCCAGCAGCTTGTTGCAGGGGGCGAACACTGAAGCTTTCTTT. The chain carries TRBV5-1 and TRBJ1-1; 8 positions match TRBD1. The ends lost 1 base at V and 1 base at J; junction bases unmatched: 3. The V gene's germline CDR1 is SGHRS and CDR2 YFSETQ. This CDR3 is 15 amino acids long.